A selection of T cell receptor beta chains follows, all from one sample in a study of chemoradiotherapy in HPV16-positive cancers. Only in-frame clones appear in the TCRdb table, and some are missing; sequencing was by immunoSEQ multiplex PCR. The repertoire holds about 4,700 clones, with about 83% as singletons. Sequencing used tumor tissue, obtained from a patient who underwent chemoradiotherapy. All receptors derive from a human donor with HPV-associated anogenital cancer. Both conserved end residues are part of each CDR3. The order of the fields is CDR3 DNA, CDR3 protein, D gene, J gene, clone size, V gene. The D gene is left open where the match is weak. For some rows the clone size is stated as once, few or many, or as a class when expanded; others skip it.

cdr3_nt: TGTGCCAGCAGTTACGGGGGGTTAGTAGGATCACCCCTCCACTTT
cdr3_aa: CASSYGGLVGSPLHF
d_call: .
j_call: TRBJ1-6
clone_size: .
v_call: TRBV6-5

cdr3_nt: TGCGCCAGCAGCCAAGAACCGAGGGGAGGAGAGCAGTTCTTC
cdr3_aa: CASSQEPRGGEQFF
d_call: .
j_call: TRBJ2-1
clone_size: .
v_call: TRBV4-3

cdr3_nt: TGCGCCAGCAGTCAAAATCCGAAAGCCAAAAACATTCAGTACTTC
cdr3_aa: CASSQNPKAKNIQYF
d_call: .
j_call: TRBJ2-4
clone_size: .
v_call: TRBV23-1

cdr3_nt: TGTGCCAGCAGCTCCACTTTAGCGGGGATTAGCACAGATACGCAGTATTTT
cdr3_aa: CASSSTLAGISTDTQYF
d_call: TRBD2
j_call: TRBJ2-3
clone_size: .
v_call: TRBV9

cdr3_nt: TGTGCCAGCACAGATGGGCTAGCGGGTTACACAGATACGCAGTATTTT
cdr3_aa: CASTDGLAGYTDTQYF
d_call: TRBD2
j_call: TRBJ2-3
clone_size: .
v_call: TRBV27

cdr3_nt: TGTGCCAGTAGGAGACTAGCGGGAACCACAGATACGCAGTATTTT
cdr3_aa: CASRRLAGTTDTQYF
d_call: TRBD2
j_call: TRBJ2-3
clone_size: .
v_call: TRBV19

cdr3_nt: TGTGCCAGCAGCAAAATGGACAGCGACAATGAGCAGTTCTTC
cdr3_aa: CASSKMDSDNEQFF
d_call: .
j_call: TRBJ2-1
clone_size: .
v_call: TRBV4-2

cdr3_nt: TGTGCCAGCATGCTCTCTAGCGGGAGTTTCTCCTACGAGCAGTACTTC
cdr3_aa: CASMLSSGSFSYEQYF
d_call: TRBD2
j_call: TRBJ2-7
clone_size: .
v_call: TRBV27

cdr3_nt: TGTGCCAGCCTTCTCGACAGGGAAAACGGGGAGCTGTTTTTT
cdr3_aa: CASLLDRENGELFF
d_call: TRBD1
j_call: TRBJ2-2
clone_size: .
v_call: TRBV2

cdr3_nt: TGTGCCAGCAGTGAACAGGGCGGCACTGAAGCTTTCTTT
cdr3_aa: CASSEQGGTEAFF
d_call: .
j_call: TRBJ1-1
clone_size: .
v_call: TRBV6-4

cdr3_nt: TGTGCCAGCAGCTCGGGACAGGGGGCAGATACGCAGTATTTT
cdr3_aa: CASSSGQGADTQYF
d_call: TRBD1
j_call: TRBJ2-3
clone_size: few
v_call: TRBV11-2

cdr3_nt: TGTGCCAGCAGTGGGGGCCGGGGTCAGCCCCAGCATTTT
cdr3_aa: CASSGGRGQPQHF
d_call: .
j_call: TRBJ1-5
clone_size: .
v_call: TRBV6-4

cdr3_nt: TGCGCCAGCAGCCAAGATATGGGGGATCAGCCCCAGCATTTT
cdr3_aa: CASSQDMGDQPQHF
d_call: .
j_call: TRBJ1-5
clone_size: .
v_call: TRBV4-1

cdr3_nt: TGTGCCAGCACCCTTTCTCGCGAAGATACGCAGTATTTT
cdr3_aa: CASTLSREDTQYF
d_call: .
j_call: TRBJ2-3
clone_size: .
v_call: TRBV12-1

cdr3_nt: TGTGCCAGCAGTTACTCAGGGGGACGCCTGGGTCGGCAGTACTTC
cdr3_aa: CASSYSGGRLGRQYF
d_call: .
j_call: TRBJ2-7
clone_size: .
v_call: TRBV6-5

cdr3_nt: TGTGCCAGCAGTCCCCTGGGGGTACAGGTGCCCTCTGGAAACACCATATATTTT
cdr3_aa: CASSPLGVQVPSGNTIYF
d_call: .
j_call: TRBJ1-3
clone_size: .
v_call: TRBV27

cdr3_nt: TGCAGCGTTGACGTTCAGGGCACAGATACGCAGTATTTT
cdr3_aa: CSVDVQGTDTQYF
d_call: .
j_call: TRBJ2-3
clone_size: once
v_call: TRBV29-1

cdr3_nt: TGTGCCAGCAGCTTCGGGACAGGGCTTGAAGCTTTCTTT
cdr3_aa: CASSFGTGLEAFF
d_call: TRBD1
j_call: TRBJ1-1
clone_size: .
v_call: TRBV11-2

cdr3_nt: TGTGCCAGCAGCTCAGGGACTAGCATCGCGAGTAGGAGTGAGCAGTTCTTC
cdr3_aa: CASSSGTSIASRSEQFF
d_call: TRBD2
j_call: TRBJ2-1
clone_size: once
v_call: TRBV7-9

cdr3_nt: TGTGCCAGCAGCTTGGCTCCCGGTCAGTTCTTC
cdr3_aa: CASSLAPGQFF
d_call: .
j_call: TRBJ2-1
clone_size: .
v_call: TRBV7-9

cdr3_nt: TGTGCCAGCAGCTTCGGCAGCCTCAAAGGGATTAGCAATCAGCCCCAGCATTTT
cdr3_aa: CASSFGSLKGISNQPQHF
d_call: .
j_call: TRBJ1-5
clone_size: .
v_call: TRBV7-2

cdr3_nt: TGTGCCAGTAGTTACGGAGTGGGCACTGAAGCTTTCTTT
cdr3_aa: CASSYGVGTEAFF
d_call: .
j_call: TRBJ1-1
clone_size: .
v_call: TRBV19

cdr3_nt: TGTGCCAGCAGCTTAGACAGGGTCACTGAAGCTTTCTTT
cdr3_aa: CASSLDRVTEAFF
d_call: .
j_call: TRBJ1-1
clone_size: .
v_call: TRBV7-9

cdr3_nt: TGTGCCAGCGGCCTCTGGCCCGGGCAAGAGACCCAGTACTTC
cdr3_aa: CASGLWPGQETQYF
d_call: .
j_call: TRBJ2-5
clone_size: few
v_call: TRBV7-2

cdr3_nt: TGTGCCAGCAGCTGGGCAACTGGTTACAATGAGCAGTTCTTC
cdr3_aa: CASSWATGYNEQFF
d_call: .
j_call: TRBJ2-1
clone_size: .
v_call: TRBV5-4

cdr3_nt: TGTGCCAGCTCACCACCCGGGGGAAAGGCCCAGCATTTT
cdr3_aa: CASSPPGGKAQHF
d_call: .
j_call: TRBJ1-5
clone_size: .
v_call: TRBV18

cdr3_nt: TGTGCCAGCAGTGGGGTAAAACAGCCCCAGCATTTT
cdr3_aa: CASSGVKQPQHF
d_call: .
j_call: TRBJ1-5
clone_size: .
v_call: TRBV2

cdr3_nt: TGTGCCAGCATACGACAGGACAGCTCTGGAAACACCATATATTTT
cdr3_aa: CASIRQDSSGNTIYF
d_call: .
j_call: TRBJ1-3
clone_size: few
v_call: TRBV21-1

cdr3_nt: TGCGCCAGCAGTGAAAATTACGGGGGCGACACCGGGGAGCTGTTTTTT
cdr3_aa: CASSENYGGDTGELFF
d_call: .
j_call: TRBJ2-2
clone_size: .
v_call: TRBV10-1

cdr3_nt: TGTGCCAGCAAGAGCACTAGCGGGGGAAGGAATGAGCAGTTCTTC
cdr3_aa: CASKSTSGGRNEQFF
d_call: TRBD2
j_call: TRBJ2-1
clone_size: .
v_call: TRBV2

cdr3_nt: TGTGCCAGCAGTTCGGACTCTCCCCTAAAGCAGTACTTC
cdr3_aa: CASSSDSPLKQYF
d_call: .
j_call: TRBJ2-7
clone_size: .
v_call: TRBV5-6

cdr3_nt: TGTGCCAGCAGGGATCCAGCCTACGAGCAGTACTTC
cdr3_aa: CASRDPAYEQYF
d_call: .
j_call: TRBJ2-7
clone_size: .
v_call: TRBV28

cdr3_nt: TGTGCCATCAGGGCGGCAGGGGACACCGGGGAGCTGTTTTTT
cdr3_aa: CAIRAAGDTGELFF
d_call: .
j_call: TRBJ2-2
clone_size: .
v_call: TRBV10-3

cdr3_nt: TGCGCCAGCAGCCCCGATGGGTACGGGGCCAACGTCCTGACTTTC
cdr3_aa: CASSPDGYGANVLTF
d_call: .
j_call: TRBJ2-6
clone_size: .
v_call: TRBV4-1

cdr3_nt: TGTGCCAGTACCTCCTCCCAGGGGAGGGACGGCTACACCTTC
cdr3_aa: CASTSSQGRDGYTF
d_call: .
j_call: TRBJ1-2
clone_size: .
v_call: TRBV19

cdr3_nt: TGTGCCAGCAGTCCCTCCGGCAATGAGCAGTTCTTC
cdr3_aa: CASSPSGNEQFF
d_call: .
j_call: TRBJ2-1
clone_size: .
v_call: TRBV27

cdr3_nt: TGTGCCAGTAGTATTGATAGAATCAATCAGCCCCAGCATTTT
cdr3_aa: CASSIDRINQPQHF
d_call: .
j_call: TRBJ1-5
clone_size: few
v_call: TRBV19

cdr3_nt: TGTGCCAGCAGCCACAGGGGGGGGGACACTGAAGCTTTCTTT
cdr3_aa: CASSHRGGDTEAFF
d_call: TRBD1
j_call: TRBJ1-1
clone_size: .
v_call: TRBV5-4

cdr3_nt: TGCGCCAGCAGCCACGACAGGGTTTACGAGCAGTACTTC
cdr3_aa: CASSHDRVYEQYF
d_call: TRBD1
j_call: TRBJ2-7
clone_size: .
v_call: TRBV4-3

cdr3_nt: TGTGCCAGCGGTTACCTGGGCGTCGGGGAGCTGTTTTTT
cdr3_aa: CASGYLGVGELFF
d_call: .
j_call: TRBJ2-2
clone_size: .
v_call: TRBV6-5

cdr3_nt: TGTGCCAGCAGCCCATCACAGGTCTTCTTCAATCAGCCCCAGCATTTT
cdr3_aa: CASSPSQVFFNQPQHF
d_call: .
j_call: TRBJ1-5
clone_size: .
v_call: TRBV7-2

cdr3_nt: TGCGCCAGCAGCCAAGAGGAATTGCAGACAGTCTATAATTCACCCCTCCACTTT
cdr3_aa: CASSQEELQTVYNSPLHF
d_call: .
j_call: TRBJ1-6
clone_size: .
v_call: TRBV4-1

cdr3_nt: TGTGCCAGCAGCGTAGGGGCAGCGAACACTGAAGCTTTCTTT
cdr3_aa: CASSVGAANTEAFF
d_call: .
j_call: TRBJ1-1
clone_size: .
v_call: TRBV9

cdr3_nt: TGTGCCAGCAGCCCATCGGGACAGATTAACACTGAAGCTTTCTTT
cdr3_aa: CASSPSGQINTEAFF
d_call: TRBD1
j_call: TRBJ1-1
clone_size: .
v_call: TRBV7-6

cdr3_nt: TGTGCCAGCAGTTTTAGACAGGGGCCCTACGAGCAGTACTTC
cdr3_aa: CASSFRQGPYEQYF
d_call: TRBD1
j_call: TRBJ2-7
clone_size: .
v_call: TRBV6-5

cdr3_nt: TGTGCCTGGAGTCACGGATTTTATAGCAATCAGCCCCAGCATTTT
cdr3_aa: CAWSHGFYSNQPQHF
d_call: .
j_call: TRBJ1-5
clone_size: .
v_call: TRBV30

cdr3_nt: TGTGCCAGCAGCCTCGCTAGCGGGAGGTTGAATGAGCAGTTCTTC
cdr3_aa: CASSLASGRLNEQFF
d_call: TRBD2
j_call: TRBJ2-1
clone_size: .
v_call: TRBV7-9

cdr3_nt: TGTGCCAGCAGCTTGGGGGGGTACGAGCAGTACTTC
cdr3_aa: CASSLGGYEQYF
d_call: .
j_call: TRBJ2-7
clone_size: .
v_call: TRBV5-6

cdr3_nt: TGTGCCAGCAGCTTAGATGACAGCTCCGGGGAGCTGTTTTTT
cdr3_aa: CASSLDDSSGELFF
d_call: .
j_call: TRBJ2-2
clone_size: once
v_call: TRBV7-8

cdr3_nt: TGTGCCAGCAGTTTATCGCTCCTAAACACTGAAGCTTTCTTT
cdr3_aa: CASSLSLLNTEAFF
d_call: .
j_call: TRBJ1-1
clone_size: once
v_call: TRBV27

cdr3_nt: TGTGCCAACAGCTTAAGCTCGGGAGGGCGTGAGACCCAGTACTTC
cdr3_aa: CANSLSSGGRETQYF
d_call: TRBD2
j_call: TRBJ2-5
clone_size: .
v_call: TRBV7-3